This entry is about one T cell receptor (beta chain). Its antigen is not identified. Vbeta (60) and Jbeta (13) primers were used in the PCR. The data were produced by immunoSEQ multiplex PCR, yet TCRdb's version contains in-frame clones alone and is incomplete. Among approximately 110,000 clones listed, about 70% were seen once. The data were obtained in a study of cytomegalovirus exposure and HLA in healthy donors. Overall study findings and caveats: Several top significant clusters appeared, in a later analysis, to be linked to common viral pathogens.

CDR3 length: 15 amino acids. V shed 2 bases and J 1 base; nucleotides not matched to a gene: 2. The germline V gene encodes CDR1 MNHNY and CDR2 SVGAGI (reference sequence). The source of this sequence is a woman aged 25 to 45 in good health and CMV-seronegative. The chain carries TRBV6-6 and TRBJ2-3; 8 bases line up with TRBD1. Sequencing input: PBMCs. CDR3 nucleotides: TGTGCCAGCAGTTACGAGGGACAGGGCACAGATACGCAGTATTTT. It specifies CASSYEGQGTDTQYF.